This is a list of T cell receptor beta chains from one sample in a study. One entry per CDR3 protein results from TCRdb running MiXCR on the 5' RACE reads. There are under 65,000 distinct CDR3 sequences in the sample; 28% occur only once, and approximately 3% lies in the top ten. Sequencing was carried out using tumor-infiltrating memory CD4+ T cells sorted from the breast tumor. The receptor set was obtained from a female donor with breast cancer. Each CDR3 is given with its conserved first and last residue. D genes are given only for firm matches. Clone size is shown for a subset of rows, as once, few, many or a class of expanded clone.

>TRBV5-1|15|NA|TRBJ1-2|NA
CASSLGWGHNYGYTF
TGCGCCAGCAGCTTGGGCTGGGGGCATAACTATGGCTACACCTTC
>TRBV7-2|14|TRBD1|TRBJ1-2|NA
CASSLGDRNYGYTF
TGTGCCAGCAGCTTAGGGGACAGGAACTATGGCTACACCTTC
>TRBV7-6|13|TRBD1|TRBJ2-1|few
CASSSTRGNEQFF
TGTGCCAGCAGCTCAACCAGGGGGAATGAGCAGTTCTTC
>TRBV20-1|17|TRBD2|TRBJ2-3|NA
CSARSPGGGDSTDTQYF
TGCAGTGCTAGATCTCCGGGAGGCGGAGATAGCACAGATACGCAGTATTTT
>TRBV5-1|13|NA|TRBJ1-5|NA
CASSLGTYQPQHF
TGCGCCAGCAGCTTGGGGACCTATCAGCCCCAGCATTTT
>TRBV5-1|14|NA|TRBJ2-5|medium-sized
CASRPGITQETQYF
TGCGCCAGCAGGCCCGGGATAACACAAGAGACCCAGTACTTC
>TRBV20-1|17|TRBD1|TRBJ2-2|NA
CSARDSRGTANTGELFF
TGCAGTGCTAGAGACTCAAGAGGGACAGCGAACACCGGGGAGCTGTTTTTT
>TRBV6-2/TRBV6-3|17|NA|TRBJ2-6|few
CASSYGGARSGANVLTF
TGTGCCAGCAGTTACGGAGGGGCCCGATCTGGGGCCAACGTCCTGACTTTC
>TRBV20-1|13|TRBD2|TRBJ2-5|NA
CSAAGGWQETQYF
TGCAGTGCTGCGGGAGGGTGGCAAGAGACCCAGTACTTC
>TRBV7-7|16|TRBD1|TRBJ2-7|few
CASSTRPGQLSYEQYF
TGTGCTAGCAGCACCCGTCCGGGACAGCTTTCCTACGAGCAGTACTTC
>TRBV15|13|NA|TRBJ2-7|NA
CATSRGPGDEQYF
TGTGCCACCAGCAGAGGCCCAGGGGACGAGCAGTACTTC
>TRBV7-8|14|NA|TRBJ1-2|NA
CASSLVQGPYGYTF
TGTGCCAGCAGCTTAGTTCAGGGACCCTATGGCTACACCTTC
>TRBV24-1|15|NA|TRBJ1-1|few
CATSAAEPGNTEAFF
TGTGCCACCAGTGCCGCCGAGCCAGGGAACACTGAAGCTTTCTTT
>TRBV5-1|15|TRBD2|TRBJ2-1|few
CASSFGVAGSNEQFF
TGCGCCAGCAGCTTTGGGGTAGCGGGGAGCAATGAGCAGTTCTTC
>TRBV5-1|14|NA|TRBJ1-3|few
CASSLGDNGNTIYF
TGCGCCAGCAGCTTGGGGGACAACGGAAACACCATATATTTT
>TRBV28|13|NA|TRBJ2-5|NA
CASSRTPRETQYF
TGTGCCAGCAGCCGTACCCCACGAGAGACCCAGTACTTC
>TRBV4-3|14|NA|TRBJ1-3|NA
CASSQGTEENTRYF
TGCGCCAGCAGCCAAGGGACGGAAGAAAACACCAGATATTTT
>TRBV4-1|13|NA|TRBJ2-7|many
CASSQSQGEKQYF
TGCGCCAGCAGCCAATCCCAGGGTGAGAAGCAGTACTTC
>TRBV20-1|13|NA|TRBJ2-7|many
CSYAAGTSYEQYF
TGCAGTTATGCAGCCGGGACCTCCTACGAGCAGTACTTC
>TRBV6-1|11|NA|TRBJ2-7|NA
CASSTGYEQYF
TGTGCCAGCAGTACAGGGTACGAGCAGTACTTC
>TRBV20-1|15|TRBD2|TRBJ2-1|NA
CSARAYLAGTNEQFF
TGCAGTGCTAGGGCGTACCTAGCGGGAACGAATGAGCAGTTCTTC
>TRBV5-1|15|NA|TRBJ2-2|many
CASSFGRTLAGELFF
TGCGCCAGCAGCTTCGGTCGAACCCTGGCCGGGGAGCTGTTTTTT
>TRBV4-3|14|TRBD2|TRBJ2-7|few
CASSQERGNYEQYF
TGCGCCAGCAGCCAAGAGCGGGGGAACTACGAGCAGTACTTC
>TRBV28|13|NA|TRBJ1-1|few
CASRGQLNTEAFF
TGTGCCAGCAGAGGACAGTTGAACACTGAAGCTTTCTTT
>TRBV10-3|16|NA|TRBJ1-5|few
CAISSGRPDSNQPQHF
TGTGCCATCAGCTCAGGACGTCCTGATAGCAATCAGCCCCAGCATTTT
>TRBV28|12|NA|TRBJ2-2|NA
CASRGTAGELFF
TGTGCCAGCAGAGGGACTGCCGGGGAGCTGTTTTTT
>TRBV6-5|15|NA|TRBJ1-1|few
CASKISVLSITEAFF
TGTGCCAGCAAGATCTCCGTGCTCTCAATCACTGAAGCTTTCTTT